Reported below is one T cell receptor beta chain. Its specificity is not known. The data derive from a study of identical twins. Germline CDR1 MDHEN, CDR2 SYDVKM. Trimming left V 10 bases short and J 1 base short, with 5 bases between. The CDR3 length is 10 residues. After template switching added a universal primer site, the resulting cDNA carried unique molecular identifiers. TCRdb fed the 5' RACE reads into MiXCR, producing one record per CDR3 protein. The data show around 690,000 distinct CDR3 sequences, 20% to 25% seen once. Overall study results and limits: With abundant cord blood beta clonotypes, insertions were fewer; memory repertoires showed no such pattern.

These sequences were also reported in another study, on T cells expressing NK-cell markers.

The receptor was isolated from a woman between 18 and 30 years old in good health. V is TRBV28 and J is TRBJ2-7; D unresolved. Sample: PBMCs. DNA for the CDR3: TGTGCCACTTCGTCCTACGAGCAGTACTTC. This codes for CATSSYEQYF. Using reference TRBV28 and TRBJ2-7 for the parts outside the CDR3, the full variable domain is DVKVTQSSRYLVKRTGEKVFLECVQDMDHENMFWYRQDPGLGLRLIYFSYDVKMKEKGDIPEGYSVSREKKERFSLILESASTNQTSMYLCATSSYEQYFGPGTRLTVT.